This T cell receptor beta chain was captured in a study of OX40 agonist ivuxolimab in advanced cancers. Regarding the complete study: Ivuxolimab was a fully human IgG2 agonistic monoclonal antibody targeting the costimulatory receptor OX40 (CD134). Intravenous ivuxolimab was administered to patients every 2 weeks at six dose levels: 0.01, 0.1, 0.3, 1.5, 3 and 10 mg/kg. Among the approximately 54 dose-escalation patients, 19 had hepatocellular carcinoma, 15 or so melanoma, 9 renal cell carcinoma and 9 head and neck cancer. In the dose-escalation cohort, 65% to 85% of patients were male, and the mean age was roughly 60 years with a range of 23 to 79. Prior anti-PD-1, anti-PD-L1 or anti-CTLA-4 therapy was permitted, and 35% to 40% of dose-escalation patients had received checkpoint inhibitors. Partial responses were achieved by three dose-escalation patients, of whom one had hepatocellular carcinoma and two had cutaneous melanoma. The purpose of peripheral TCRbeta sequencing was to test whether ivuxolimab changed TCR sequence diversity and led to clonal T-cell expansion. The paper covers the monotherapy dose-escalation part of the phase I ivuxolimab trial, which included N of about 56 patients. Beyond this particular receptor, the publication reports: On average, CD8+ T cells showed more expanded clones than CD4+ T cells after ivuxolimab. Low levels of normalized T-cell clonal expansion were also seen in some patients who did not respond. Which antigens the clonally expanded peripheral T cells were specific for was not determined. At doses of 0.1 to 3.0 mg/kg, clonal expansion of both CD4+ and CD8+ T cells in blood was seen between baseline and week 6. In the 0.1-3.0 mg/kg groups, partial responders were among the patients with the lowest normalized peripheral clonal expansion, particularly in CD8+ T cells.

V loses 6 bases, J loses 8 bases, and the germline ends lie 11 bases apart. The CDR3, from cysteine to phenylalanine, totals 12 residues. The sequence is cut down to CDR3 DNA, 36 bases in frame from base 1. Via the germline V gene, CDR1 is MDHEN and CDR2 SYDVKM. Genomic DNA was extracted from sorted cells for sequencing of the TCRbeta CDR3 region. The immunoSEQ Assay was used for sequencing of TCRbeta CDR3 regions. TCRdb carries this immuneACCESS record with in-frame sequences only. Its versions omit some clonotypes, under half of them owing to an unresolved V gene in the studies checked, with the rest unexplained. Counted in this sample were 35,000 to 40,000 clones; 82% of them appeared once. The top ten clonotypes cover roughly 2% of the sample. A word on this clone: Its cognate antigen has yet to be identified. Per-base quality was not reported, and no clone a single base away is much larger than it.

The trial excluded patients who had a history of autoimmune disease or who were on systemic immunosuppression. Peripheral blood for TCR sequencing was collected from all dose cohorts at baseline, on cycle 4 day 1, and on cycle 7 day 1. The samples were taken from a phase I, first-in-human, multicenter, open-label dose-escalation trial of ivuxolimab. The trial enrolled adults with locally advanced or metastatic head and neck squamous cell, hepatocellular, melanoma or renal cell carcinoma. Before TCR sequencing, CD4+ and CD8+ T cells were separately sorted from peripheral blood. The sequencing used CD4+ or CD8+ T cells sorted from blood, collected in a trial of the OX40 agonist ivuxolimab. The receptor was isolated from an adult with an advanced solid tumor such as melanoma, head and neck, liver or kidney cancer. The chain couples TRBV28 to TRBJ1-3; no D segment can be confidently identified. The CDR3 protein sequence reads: CASSSTVDTIYF. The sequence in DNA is TGTGCCAGCAGCTCCACAGTGGACACCATATATTTT.